This entry lists 19 T cell receptor beta chains sequenced from one sample in a study of blood T cell repertoires in COVID-19. Clones were read by immunoSEQ multiplex PCR, and TCRdb kept only the in-frame ones, dropping some. The repertoire holds 45,000 to 65,000 clones, approximately 91% seen once, with around 3.9% in the top ten. The sample comprised peripheral blood. Every receptor here comes from a man aged 50 to 60 with acute or convalescent COVID-19.

V gene TRBV5-1 combines with J gene TRBJ1-1; tentatively, D is TRBD1 (5 bases). Germline CDR1 and CDR2: SGHRS and YFSETQ. V lost 0 bases and J 4 bases, leaving 16 bases between the germline ends. The CDR3 totals 16 residues. The CDR3 DNA is TGCGCCAGCAGCTTGGCGGCAGGGAGGGAGGGCACTGAAGCTTTCTTT. Its protein is CASSLAAGREGTEAFF. The entire variable domain, with the rest obtained from reference TRBV5-1 and TRBJ1-1, is as follows: KAGVTQTPRYLIKTRGQQVTLSCSPISGHRSVSWYQQTPGQGLQFLFEYFSETQRNKGNFPGRFSGRQFSNSRSEMNVSTLELGDSALYLCASSLAAGREGTEAFFGQGTRLTVV.

The genes are TRBV4-3 and TRBJ1-2, with D maybe TRBD1 (5 bases). This CDR3 has 15 residues. CDR1 is LGHNA, CDR2 YSLEER, per germline. Trimming took 0 bases from V and 4 from J, leaving 12 bases between them. The CDR3: CASSQESGVGYGYTF. CDR3 sequence (DNA): TGCGCCAGCAGCCAAGAATCGGGGGTAGGCTATGGCTACACCTTC.

This chain joins TRBV30 and TRBJ1-5; 7 bases are a match to TRBD1. This CDR3 is 17 amino acids long. The V segment lost 2 bases and the J segment 1 base; nucleotides outside the gene matches: 11. Germline V gene sequence: CDR1 GTSNPN, CDR2 SVGIG (reference sequence). The CDR3, as DNA: TGTGCCTGGAGTACAGGGGTTGGGGGAGACAGCAATCAGCCCCAGCATTTT. This translates into CAWSTGVGGDSNQPQHF. Full variable domain (outside the CDR3, taken from reference TRBV30 and TRBJ1-5): SQTIHQWPATLVQPVGSPLSLECTVEGTSNPNLYWYRQAAGRGLQLLFYSVGIGQISSEVPQNLSASRPQDRQFILSSKKLLLSDSGFYLCAWSTGVGGDSNQPQHFGDGTRLSIL.

This chain links TRBV19 with TRBJ2-1; tentatively, D is TRBD2 (6 bases). CDR3 length: 15 amino acids. Germline V CDR1 and CDR2: LNHDA, SQIVND (reference sequence). The V and J ends lost 3 bases and 6 bases respectively, with 15 bases between them. CDR3 nucleotide sequence: TGTGCCAGTAGTATTTGGGAGCAGGGAGGCAATGAGCAGTTCTTC. Amino acids: CASSIWEQGGNEQFF.

This clone has a handful of counts. This chain uses TRBV5-1 with TRBJ1-5; D may be TRBD1 (5 bases). Germline V gives CDR1 SGHRS, CDR2 YFSETQ. CDR3 length: 16 residues. Trimming took off 0 bases at V and 0 bases at J, with 10 bases between the two ends. In DNA form, the CDR3 reads TGCGCCAGCAGCTTGGACGGACACAATAGCAATCAGCCCCAGCATTTT. Translating it yields CASSLDGHNSNQPQHF.

The rearrangement uses TRBV10-2 and TRBJ2-2; TRBD2 matches 7 bases. CDR1 and CDR2 from the germline V gene are WSHSY and SAAADI. Germline trimming cut 5 bases from V and 0 bases from J; bases unmatched to any gene: 6. The CDR3 has 16 amino acids. CDR3 coding DNA: TGCGCCAGCAGTAAAGGTGCGGGAGCGAACACCGGGGAGCTGTTTTTT. It specifies CASSKGAGANTGELFF.

This chain joins TRBV5-6 and TRBJ1-2; 10 nucleotides align to TRBD1. This CDR3 has 13 residues. V trimming: 4 bases; J trimming: 5 bases; junction bases outside the gene matches: 2. Germline CDR1 SGHDT, CDR2 YYEEEE. DNA for the CDR3: TGTGCCAGCAGCAAGGACAGGGGGTATGGCTACACCTTC. The encoded protein is CASSKDRGYGYTF.

This chain connects TRBV27 to TRBJ2-7; 8 positions match TRBD2. This CDR3 is 14 amino acids long. The J segment lost 5 bases and the V segment lost 1 base, leaving 4 bases of the junction unmatched. Germline CDR1 MNHEY, CDR2 SMNVEV (reference sequence). Here the CDR3 DNA reads TGTGCCAGCAGTTTATACGGGGGGGGTAACGAGCAGTACTTC. Protein: CASSLYGGGNEQYF.

The chain links TRBV7-9 to TRBJ1-1; 7 bases match TRBD1. Germline V lookup: CDR1 SEHNR, CDR2 FQNEAQ (reference sequence). This CDR3 is built from 13 residues. The V gene end was trimmed by 3 bases and the J gene end by 4 bases; junction bases not matched to a gene: 2. The CDR3: CASSFAGGTEAFF. CDR3 DNA sequence: TGTGCCAGCAGCTTTGCAGGGGGCACTGAAGCTTTCTTT.

CDR3 region: CASSDSGEVDTQYF. DNA of the CDR3: TGTGCCAGCAGCGATTCCGGTGAGGTGGATACGCAGTATTTT. This chain connects TRBV9 to TRBJ2-3; D unresolved. The ends were cut back, 3 bases at V and 6 bases at J, with 14 bases in the middle. The CDR3 spans 14 residues. The germline V gene has CDR1 SGDLS and CDR2 YYNGEE. The full variable domain, completed using reference TRBV9 and TRBJ2-3, is DSGVTQTPKHLITATGQRVTLRCSPRSGDLSVYWYQQSLDQGLQFLIQYYNGEERAKGNILERFSAQQFPDLHSELNLSSLELGDSALYFCASSDSGEVDTQYFGPGTRLTVL.

The chain employs TRBV29-1 and TRBJ1-1; TRBD1 matches at 9 bases. The V gene end was trimmed by 1 base and the J gene end by 2 bases; junction bases not matched to a gene: 14. CDR3 size: 18 residues. Germline CDR1 reads SQVTM; CDR2 reads ANQGSEA. For the CDR3, the DNA is TGCAGCGTTGAAGGGTTTGTGAACAGGGGGCTGATCAACACTGAAGCTTTCTTT. Residues: CSVEGFVNRGLINTEAFF.

The chain couples TRBV6-5 to TRBJ1-2, with a possible D match to TRBD1 (6 bases). Germline lookup yields CDR1 MNHEY and CDR2 SVGAGI. Deletions cut 7 bases from V and 4 bases from J, with 19 bases between. This CDR3 region has 15 residues. The DNA for the CDR3 is TGTGCCAGCATAAAAGACGGGGGGCTAAGCTATGGCTACACCTTC. Residues: CASIKDGGLSYGYTF.

The rearrangement links TRBV6-5 to TRBJ2-3, with 8 bases identical to TRBD2. Germline V gene lookup returns CDR1 MNHEY and CDR2 SVGAGI. The CDR3 extends over 14 amino acids. With V trimmed by 6 bases and J by 6 bases, 8 bases remained unmatched. The CDR3 DNA reads TGTGCCAGCAGGCGGGAGGTCCTTTTGGATACGCAGTATTTT. Translation gives CASRREVLLDTQYF.

The chain joins TRBV11-3 to TRBJ2-3; TRBD2 aligns across 13 bases. The CDR3 is 17 amino acids. CDR1 is SGHNT, CDR2 YENEEA, per germline. V gave up 5 bases and J gave up 0 bases; unmatched junction bases: 5. The CDR3 loop is CASSPGTSGTSTDTQYF. The CDR3 DNA follows: TGTGCCAGCAGCCCTGGGACTAGCGGGACTAGCACAGATACGCAGTATTTT. The full variable domain, in which reference TRBV11-3 and TRBJ2-3 provide the parts outside the CDR3, is EAGVVQSPRYKIIEKKQPVAFWCNPISGHNTLYWYLQNLGQGPELLIRYENEEAVDDSQLPKDRFSAERLKGVDSTLKIQPAELGDSAVYLCASSPGTSGTSTDTQYFGPGTRLTVL.

The chain uses TRBV3-1 (or the pseudogene TRBV3-2) and TRBJ1-1, with TRBD1 identical over 8 bases. Germline V gene data show CDR1 as LGHDT and CDR2 as YNNKEL (reference sequence). V gave up 4 bases and J gave up 1 base; unmatched junction bases: 5. This CDR3 comprises 15 residues. CDR3: CASSPMGQENTEAFF. CDR3 in DNA: TGTGCCAGCAGCCCAATGGGACAGGAGAACACTGAAGCTTTCTTT.

The table lists this clone with a count of one. CDR3 in DNA: TGTGCCAGCAGCCGACAGGGGAATGAAAAACTGTTTTTT. It is translated as CASSRQGNEKLFF. This rearrangement joins TRBV5-4 to TRBJ1-4; 8 nucleotides line up with TRBD1. This CDR3 contains 13 residues. Germline-derived CDR1 and CDR2 are SGHNT and YYREEE (reference sequence). Germline trimming cut 4 bases from V and 5 bases from J; bases unmatched to any gene: 1.

This clone was seen only once. The V gene is TRBV19, the J gene TRBJ2-5; 11 nucleotides align to TRBD2. Looked up from germline, CDR1 is LNHDA and CDR2 is SQIVND (reference sequence). The V and J ends lost 6 bases and 0 bases, in that order; junction bases with no gene match: 3. The CDR3 has 15 amino acids. CDR3 sequence: CASRRTSGYQETQYF. CDR3 nucleotide sequence: TGTGCCAGTAGGCGGACTAGCGGGTACCAAGAGACCCAGTACTTC. The entire variable domain, with the rest obtained from reference TRBV19 and TRBJ2-5, is as follows: DGGITQSPKYLFRKEGQNVTLSCEQNLNHDAMYWYRQDPGQGLRLIYYSQIVNDFQKGDIAEGYSVSREKKESFPLTVTSAQKNPTAFYLCASRRTSGYQETQYFGPGTRLLVL.

The CDR3 sequence: CASSVKGDTEAFF. The CDR3 bases are TGTGCCAGCAGCGTCAAAGGGGACACTGAAGCTTTCTTT. The rearrangement uses TRBV7-8 and TRBJ1-1; maybe TRBD1 (5 bases). Germline CDR1 is SGHVS and CDR2 is FQNEAQ. Trimming cost V 5 bases and J 3 bases, with 10 bases left between them. CDR3 length: 13 amino acids.

The rearrangement joins TRBV12-3 or TRBV12-4 to TRBJ2-7, with TRBD1 identical over 7 bases. The CDR3 sequence is 12 residues long. V dropped 4 bases and J dropped 4; count of bases not matched to a gene: 1. The CDR3 DNA sequence: TGTGCCAGCAGTTCAGGGGGTTACGAGCAGTACTTC. This sequence encodes CASSSGGYEQYF.